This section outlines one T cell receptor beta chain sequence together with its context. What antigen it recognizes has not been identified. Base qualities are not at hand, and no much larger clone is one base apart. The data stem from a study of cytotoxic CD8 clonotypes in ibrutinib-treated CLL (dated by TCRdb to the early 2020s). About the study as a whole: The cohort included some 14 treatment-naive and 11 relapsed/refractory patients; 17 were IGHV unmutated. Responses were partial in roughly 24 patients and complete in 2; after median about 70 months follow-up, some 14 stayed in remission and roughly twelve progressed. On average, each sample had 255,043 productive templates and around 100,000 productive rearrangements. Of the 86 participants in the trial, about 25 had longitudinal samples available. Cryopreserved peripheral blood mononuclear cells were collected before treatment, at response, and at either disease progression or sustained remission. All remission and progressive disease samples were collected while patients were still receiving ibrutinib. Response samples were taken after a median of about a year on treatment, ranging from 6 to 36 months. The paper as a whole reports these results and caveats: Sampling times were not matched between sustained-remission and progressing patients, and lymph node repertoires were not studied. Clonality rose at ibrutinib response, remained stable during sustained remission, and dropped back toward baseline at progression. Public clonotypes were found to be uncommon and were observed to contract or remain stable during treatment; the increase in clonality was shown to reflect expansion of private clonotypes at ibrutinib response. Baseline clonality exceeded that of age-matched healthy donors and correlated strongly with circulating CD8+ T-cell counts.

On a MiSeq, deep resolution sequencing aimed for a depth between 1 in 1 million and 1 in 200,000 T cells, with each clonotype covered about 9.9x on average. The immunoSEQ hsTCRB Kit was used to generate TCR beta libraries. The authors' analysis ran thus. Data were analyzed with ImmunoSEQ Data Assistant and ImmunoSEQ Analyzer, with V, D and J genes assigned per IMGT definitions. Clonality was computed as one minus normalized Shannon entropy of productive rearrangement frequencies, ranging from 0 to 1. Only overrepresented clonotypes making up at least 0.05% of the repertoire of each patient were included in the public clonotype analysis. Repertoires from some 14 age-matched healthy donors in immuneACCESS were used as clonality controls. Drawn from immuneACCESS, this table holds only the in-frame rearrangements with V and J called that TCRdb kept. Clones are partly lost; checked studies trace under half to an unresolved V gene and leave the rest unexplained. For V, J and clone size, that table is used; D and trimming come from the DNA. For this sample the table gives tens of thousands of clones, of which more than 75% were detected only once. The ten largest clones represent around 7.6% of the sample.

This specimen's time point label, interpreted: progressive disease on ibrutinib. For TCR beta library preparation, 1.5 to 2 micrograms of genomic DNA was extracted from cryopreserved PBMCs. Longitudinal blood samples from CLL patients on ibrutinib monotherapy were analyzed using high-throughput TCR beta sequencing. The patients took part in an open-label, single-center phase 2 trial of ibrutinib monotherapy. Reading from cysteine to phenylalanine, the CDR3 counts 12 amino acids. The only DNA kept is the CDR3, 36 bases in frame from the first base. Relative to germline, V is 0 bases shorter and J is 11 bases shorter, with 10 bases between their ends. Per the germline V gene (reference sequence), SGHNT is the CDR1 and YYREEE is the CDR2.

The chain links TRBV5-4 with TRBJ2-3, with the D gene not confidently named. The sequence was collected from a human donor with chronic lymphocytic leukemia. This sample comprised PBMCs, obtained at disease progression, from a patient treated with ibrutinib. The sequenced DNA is TGTGCCAGCAGCTTGGGTCGAAATATGCAGTATTTT. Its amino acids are CASSLGRNMQYF.